Listed below are T cell receptor beta chains from one sample, sequenced in a study of T-cell reconstitution after alpha-beta-depleted transplantation in children. Using its own MiXCR run on the PCR reads, TCRdb lists one record per CDR3 protein. The profile shows fewer than 550,000 distinct CDR3 sequences, approximately 10% of them singletons. Specimen: PBMCs, mostly from graft donor cells, collected 180 days after TCRalphabeta/CD19-depleted stem cell transplant. The receptor source for this set is a female patient aged 2-15 years who had a stem cell transplant for aplastic anemia, so the T cells may come from the graft donor. The CDR3 runs from the conserved cysteine through the conserved F or W. Fields, in order: CDR3 protein, CDR3 DNA, D gene, J gene, clone size, V gene. D genes are given only for firm matches. Size is omitted from some rows. Given values are once, few, many or a class for expanded clones.

CDR3 protein: CASSSDRGAYEQYF
CDR3 DNA: TGCGCCAGCAGCTCGGACAGGGGTGCCTACGAGCAGTACTTC
D gene: TRBD1
J gene: TRBJ2-7
clone size: few
V gene: TRBV5-1

CDR3 protein: CAIGGQGVGYEQYF
CDR3 DNA: TGTGCCATCGGGGGACAGGGGGTCGGGTACGAGCAGTACTTC
D gene: TRBD1
J gene: TRBJ2-7
clone size: -
V gene: TRBV10-3

CDR3 protein: CSGRGRTEAFF
CDR3 DNA: TGCAGCGGAAGGGGGAGGACTGAAGCTTTCTTT
D gene: -
J gene: TRBJ1-1
clone size: -
V gene: TRBV29-1

CDR3 protein: CASSFTGRGEQFF
CDR3 DNA: TGTGCCAGCAGTTTCACGGGACGGGGTGAGCAGTTCTTC
D gene: -
J gene: TRBJ2-1
clone size: -
V gene: TRBV28

CDR3 protein: CASSLGQGLTNNIQYF
CDR3 DNA: TGTGCCAGCAGCTTGGGACAGGGTTTGACCAATAACATTCAGTACTTC
D gene: TRBD1
J gene: TRBJ2-4
clone size: -
V gene: TRBV9

CDR3 protein: CASSLPDRLAKNIQYF
CDR3 DNA: TGTGCCAGCAGCCTCCCGGACAGGCTAGCCAAAAACATTCAGTACTTC
D gene: TRBD1
J gene: TRBJ2-4
clone size: few
V gene: TRBV12-3/TRBV12-4

CDR3 protein: CASSLAGGLEETQYF
CDR3 DNA: TGCGCCAGCAGCTTAGCGGGAGGGCTGGAGGAGACCCAGTACTTC
D gene: TRBD2
J gene: TRBJ2-5
clone size: few
V gene: TRBV5-1

CDR3 protein: CSAPAEGTEAFF
CDR3 DNA: TGCAGTGCCCCTGCGGAGGGCACTGAAGCTTTCTTT
D gene: -
J gene: TRBJ1-1
clone size: -
V gene: TRBV20-1

CDR3 protein: CASSPGMSNEQFF
CDR3 DNA: TGTGCCAGCAGCCCAGGGATGTCCAATGAGCAGTTCTTC
D gene: -
J gene: TRBJ2-1
clone size: -
V gene: TRBV28

CDR3 protein: CSARKGYTGELFF
CDR3 DNA: TGCAGTGCTAGAAAGGGTTACACCGGGGAGCTGTTTTTT
D gene: -
J gene: TRBJ2-2
clone size: -
V gene: TRBV20-1

CDR3 protein: CASRGQGAYGYTF
CDR3 DNA: TGTGCCAGCAGAGGACAGGGGGCCTATGGCTACACCTTC
D gene: TRBD1
J gene: TRBJ1-2
clone size: few
V gene: TRBV12-3/TRBV12-4

CDR3 protein: CASSPMLAGPSEQYF
CDR3 DNA: TGTGCCAGCAGTCCTATGCTGGCAGGACCTTCCGAGCAGTACTTC
D gene: -
J gene: TRBJ2-7
clone size: -
V gene: TRBV27

CDR3 protein: CASSLEGIAGQETQYF
CDR3 DNA: TGTGCCAGCAGTTTAGAGGGGATAGCGGGACAGGAGACCCAGTACTTC
D gene: -
J gene: TRBJ2-5
clone size: -
V gene: TRBV12-3/TRBV12-4

CDR3 protein: CSVKRDRGSNTGELFF
CDR3 DNA: TGCAGCGTTAAGAGGGACAGGGGCTCTAACACCGGGGAGCTGTTTTTT
D gene: TRBD1
J gene: TRBJ2-2
clone size: many
V gene: TRBV29-1

CDR3 protein: CASRGQGGYNEQFF
CDR3 DNA: TGTGCCAGCAGAGGACAGGGGGGCTACAATGAGCAGTTCTTC
D gene: TRBD1
J gene: TRBJ2-1
clone size: many
V gene: TRBV7-9

CDR3 protein: CATSDVAFYGYTF
CDR3 DNA: TGTGCCACCAGTGACGTCGCATTCTATGGCTACACCTTC
D gene: -
J gene: TRBJ1-2
clone size: -
V gene: TRBV24-1

CDR3 protein: CASSQEPDPLVSSYNEQFF
CDR3 DNA: TGTGCCAGCAGCCAAGAGCCCGACCCTCTAGTAAGCTCCTACAATGAGCAGTTCTTC
D gene: -
J gene: TRBJ2-1
clone size: few
V gene: TRBV3-1

CDR3 protein: CASSISLNTEAFF
CDR3 DNA: TGTGCCAGTAGTATCTCGCTGAACACTGAAGCTTTCTTT
D gene: -
J gene: TRBJ1-1
clone size: -
V gene: TRBV19

CDR3 protein: CASSPDRGVYGYTF
CDR3 DNA: TGTGCCAGCAGCCCGGACAGGGGGGTCTATGGCTACACCTTC
D gene: TRBD1
J gene: TRBJ1-2
clone size: few
V gene: TRBV27

CDR3 protein: CASSPGLGPTDTQYF
CDR3 DNA: TGTGCCAGCTCACCAGGTCTGGGTCCCACAGATACGCAGTATTTT
D gene: -
J gene: TRBJ2-3
clone size: few
V gene: TRBV18

CDR3 protein: CSVGGDPRGQETQYF
CDR3 DNA: TGCAGCGTTGGAGGGGACCCCCGGGGGCAAGAGACCCAGTACTTC
D gene: -
J gene: TRBJ2-5
clone size: few
V gene: TRBV29-1

CDR3 protein: CASSRKTTTFYNEQFF
CDR3 DNA: TGTGCCAGCAGTCGAAAGACTACCACCTTCTACAATGAGCAGTTCTTC
D gene: -
J gene: TRBJ2-1
clone size: -
V gene: TRBV7-9

CDR3 protein: CASSWSGGNTEAFF
CDR3 DNA: TGTGCCAGCAGCTGGTCGGGGGGAAACACTGAAGCTTTCTTT
D gene: -
J gene: TRBJ1-1
clone size: few
V gene: TRBV7-2